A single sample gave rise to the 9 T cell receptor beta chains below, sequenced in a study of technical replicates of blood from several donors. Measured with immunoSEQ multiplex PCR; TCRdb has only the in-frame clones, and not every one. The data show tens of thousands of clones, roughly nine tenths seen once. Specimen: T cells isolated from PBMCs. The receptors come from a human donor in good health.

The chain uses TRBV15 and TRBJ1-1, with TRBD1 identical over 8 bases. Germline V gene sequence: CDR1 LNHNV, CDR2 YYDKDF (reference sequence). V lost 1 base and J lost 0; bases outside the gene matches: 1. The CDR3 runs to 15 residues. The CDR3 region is CATSRATGVNTEAFF. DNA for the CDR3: TGTGCCACCAGCAGAGCGACAGGGGTGAACACTGAAGCTTTCTTT.

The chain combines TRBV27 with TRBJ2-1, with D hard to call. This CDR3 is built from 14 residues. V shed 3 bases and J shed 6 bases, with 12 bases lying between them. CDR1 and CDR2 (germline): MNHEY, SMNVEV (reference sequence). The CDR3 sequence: CASSFRVSVNEQFF. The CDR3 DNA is TGTGCCAGCAGTTTTCGCGTTAGTGTCAATGAGCAGTTCTTC.

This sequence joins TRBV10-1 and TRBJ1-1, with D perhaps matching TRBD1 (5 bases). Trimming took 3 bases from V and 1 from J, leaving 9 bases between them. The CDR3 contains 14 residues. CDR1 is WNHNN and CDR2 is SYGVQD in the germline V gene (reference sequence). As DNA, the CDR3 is TGCGCCAGCAGTGATTCCGACAGGAACACTGAAGCTTTCTTT. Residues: CASSDSDRNTEAFF.

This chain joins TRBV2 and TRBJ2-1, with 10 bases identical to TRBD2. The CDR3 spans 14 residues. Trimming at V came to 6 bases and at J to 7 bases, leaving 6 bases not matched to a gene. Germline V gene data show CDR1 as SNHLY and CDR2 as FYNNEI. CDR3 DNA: TGTGCCAGCAGAGCACTAGCGGGAAATAATGAGCAGTTCTTC. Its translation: CASRALAGNNEQFF. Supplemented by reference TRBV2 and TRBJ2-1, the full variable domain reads EPEVTQTPSHQVTQMGQEVILRCVPISNHLYFYWYRQILGQKVEFLVSFYNNEISEKSEIFDDQFSVERPDGSNFTLKIRSTKLEDSAMYFCASRALAGNNEQFFGPGTRLTVL.

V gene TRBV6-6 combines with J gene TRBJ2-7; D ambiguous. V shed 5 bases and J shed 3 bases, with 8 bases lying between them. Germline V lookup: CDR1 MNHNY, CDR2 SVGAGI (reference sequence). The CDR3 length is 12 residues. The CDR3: CASSDEDYEQYF. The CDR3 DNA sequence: TGTGCCAGCAGTGACGAGGACTACGAGCAGTACTTC.

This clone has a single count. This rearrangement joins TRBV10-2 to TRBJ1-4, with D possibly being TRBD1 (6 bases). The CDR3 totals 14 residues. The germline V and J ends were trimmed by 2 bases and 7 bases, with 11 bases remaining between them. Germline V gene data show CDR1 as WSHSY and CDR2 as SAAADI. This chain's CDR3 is CASSEQGQGEKLFF. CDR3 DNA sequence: TGCGCCAGCAGTGAGCAGGGGCAGGGTGAAAAACTGTTTTTT.

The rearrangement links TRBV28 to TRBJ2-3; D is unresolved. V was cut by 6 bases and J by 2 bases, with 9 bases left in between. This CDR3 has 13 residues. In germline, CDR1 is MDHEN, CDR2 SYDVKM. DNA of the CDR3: TGTGCCAGCAGCGGTGTCATCACAGATACGCAGTATTTT. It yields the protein CASSGVITDTQYF.

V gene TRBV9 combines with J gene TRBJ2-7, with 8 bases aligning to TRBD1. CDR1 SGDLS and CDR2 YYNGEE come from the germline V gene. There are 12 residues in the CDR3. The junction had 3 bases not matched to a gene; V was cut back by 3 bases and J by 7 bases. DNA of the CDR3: TGTGCCAGCAGCGAAGGGACAGGAGAGCAGTACTTC. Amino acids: CASSEGTGEQYF. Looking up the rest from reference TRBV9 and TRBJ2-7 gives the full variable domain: DSGVTQTPKHLITATGQRVTLRCSPRSGDLSVYWYQQSLDQGLQFLIQYYNGEERAKGNILERFSAQQFPDLHSELNLSSLELGDSALYFCASSEGTGEQYFGPGTRLTVT.

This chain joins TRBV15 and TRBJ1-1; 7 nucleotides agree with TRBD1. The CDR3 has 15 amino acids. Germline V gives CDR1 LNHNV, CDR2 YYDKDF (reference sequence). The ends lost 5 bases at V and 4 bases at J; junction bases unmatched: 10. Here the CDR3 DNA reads TGTGCCACCAGCCTACCGGAGGGGGCAGGCACTGAAGCTTTCTTT. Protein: CATSLPEGAGTEAFF.